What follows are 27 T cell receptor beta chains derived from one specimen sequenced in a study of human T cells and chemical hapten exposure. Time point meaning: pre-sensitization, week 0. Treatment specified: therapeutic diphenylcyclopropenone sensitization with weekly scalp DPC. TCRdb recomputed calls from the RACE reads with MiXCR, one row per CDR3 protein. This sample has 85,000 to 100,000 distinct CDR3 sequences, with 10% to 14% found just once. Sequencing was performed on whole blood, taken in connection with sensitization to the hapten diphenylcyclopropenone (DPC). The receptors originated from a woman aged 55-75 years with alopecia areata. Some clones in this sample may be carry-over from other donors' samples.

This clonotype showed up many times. The DNA for the CDR3 is TGTGCCAGCAGCCCTACATCATCGGCCCCTTATTCACCCCTCCACTTT. Its translation: CASSPTSSAPYSPLHF. This sequence joins TRBV5-4 and TRBJ1-6; D gene ambiguous. CDR1 is SGHNT and CDR2 is YYREEE in the germline V gene (reference sequence). CDR3 length: 16 residues. Trimming cost V 4 bases and J 8 bases, with 19 bases left between them.

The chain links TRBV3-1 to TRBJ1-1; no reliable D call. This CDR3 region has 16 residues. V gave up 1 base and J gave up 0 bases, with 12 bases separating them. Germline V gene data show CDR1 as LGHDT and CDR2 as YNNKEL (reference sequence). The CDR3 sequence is CASSQALTTVNTEAFF. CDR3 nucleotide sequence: TGTGCCAGCAGCCAAGCCCTGACGACGGTGAACACTGAAGCTTTCTTT.

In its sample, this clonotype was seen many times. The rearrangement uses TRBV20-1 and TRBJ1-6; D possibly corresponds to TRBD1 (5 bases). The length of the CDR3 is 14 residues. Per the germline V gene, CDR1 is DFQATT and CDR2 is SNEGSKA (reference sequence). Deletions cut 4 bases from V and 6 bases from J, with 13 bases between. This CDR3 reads CSATWDFFNSPLHF. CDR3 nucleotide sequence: TGCAGTGCTACCTGGGACTTTTTTAATTCACCCCTCCACTTT.

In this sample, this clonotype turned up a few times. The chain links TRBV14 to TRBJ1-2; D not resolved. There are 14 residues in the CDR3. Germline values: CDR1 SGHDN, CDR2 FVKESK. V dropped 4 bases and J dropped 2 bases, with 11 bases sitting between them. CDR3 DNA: TGTGCCAGCAGCCCAAGGTCGTGGAACTATGGCTACACCTTC. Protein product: CASSPRSWNYGYTF.

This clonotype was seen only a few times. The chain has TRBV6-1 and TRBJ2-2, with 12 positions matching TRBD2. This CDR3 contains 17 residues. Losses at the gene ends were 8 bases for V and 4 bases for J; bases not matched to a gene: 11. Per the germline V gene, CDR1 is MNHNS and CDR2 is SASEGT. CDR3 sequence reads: CASVGLAGTVATGELFF. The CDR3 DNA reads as TGTGCCAGCGTAGGACTAGCGGGGACTGTAGCCACCGGGGAGCTGTTTTTT.

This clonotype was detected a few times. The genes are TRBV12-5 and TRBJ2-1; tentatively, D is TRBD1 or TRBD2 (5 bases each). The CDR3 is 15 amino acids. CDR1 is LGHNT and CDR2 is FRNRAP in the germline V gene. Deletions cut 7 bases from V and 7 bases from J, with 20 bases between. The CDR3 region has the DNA TGTGCTAGTGCCTACCGGGACGACCCTTGGAATGAGCAGTTCTTC. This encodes CASAYRDDPWNEQFF.

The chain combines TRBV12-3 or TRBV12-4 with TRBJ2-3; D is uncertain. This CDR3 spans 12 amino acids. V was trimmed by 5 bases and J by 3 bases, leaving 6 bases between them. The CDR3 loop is CASSRLTDTQYF. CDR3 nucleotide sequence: TGTGCCAGCAGTCGGTTAACAGATACGCAGTATTTT.

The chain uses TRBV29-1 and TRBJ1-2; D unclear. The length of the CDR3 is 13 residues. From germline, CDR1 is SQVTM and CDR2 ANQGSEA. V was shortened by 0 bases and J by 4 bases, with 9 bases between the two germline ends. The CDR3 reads CSVEERFLYGYTF. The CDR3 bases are TGCAGCGTTGAAGAAAGGTTCCTCTATGGCTACACCTTC.

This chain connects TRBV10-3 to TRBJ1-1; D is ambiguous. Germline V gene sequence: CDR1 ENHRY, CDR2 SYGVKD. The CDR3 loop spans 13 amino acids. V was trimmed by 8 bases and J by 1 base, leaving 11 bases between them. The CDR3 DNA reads TGTGCCATCGCGGTACGGGAGAACACTGAAGCTTTCTTT. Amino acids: CAIAVRENTEAFF.

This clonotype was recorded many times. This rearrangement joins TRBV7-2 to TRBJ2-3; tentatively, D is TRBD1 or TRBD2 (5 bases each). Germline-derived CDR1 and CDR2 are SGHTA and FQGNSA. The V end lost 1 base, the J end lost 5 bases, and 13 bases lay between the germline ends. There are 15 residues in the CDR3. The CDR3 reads CASSLGGQGVDTQYF. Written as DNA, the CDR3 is TGTGCCAGCAGCTTAGGAGGGCAGGGCGTAGATACGCAGTATTTT. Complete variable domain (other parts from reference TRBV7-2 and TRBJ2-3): GAGVSQSPSNKVTEKGKDVELRCDPISGHTALYWYRQSLGQGLEFLIYFQGNSAPDKSGLPSDRFSAERTGGSVSTLTIQRTQQEDSAVYLCASSLGGQGVDTQYFGPGTRLTVL.

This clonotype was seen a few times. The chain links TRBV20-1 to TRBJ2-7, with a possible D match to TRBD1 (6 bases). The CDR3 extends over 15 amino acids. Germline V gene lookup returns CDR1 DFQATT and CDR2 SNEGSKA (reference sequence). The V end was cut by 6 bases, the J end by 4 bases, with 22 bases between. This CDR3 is CSALRNTGLNYEQYF. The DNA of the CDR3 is TGCAGTGCCTTACGAAATACAGGGTTAAATTACGAGCAGTACTTC.

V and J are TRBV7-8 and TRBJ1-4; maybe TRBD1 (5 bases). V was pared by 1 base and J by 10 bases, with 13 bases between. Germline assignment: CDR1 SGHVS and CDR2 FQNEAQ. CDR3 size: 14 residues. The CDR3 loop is CASSLGGSVGKLFF. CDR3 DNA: TGTGCCAGCAGCTTAGGGGGGAGTGTCGGAAAACTGTTTTTT.

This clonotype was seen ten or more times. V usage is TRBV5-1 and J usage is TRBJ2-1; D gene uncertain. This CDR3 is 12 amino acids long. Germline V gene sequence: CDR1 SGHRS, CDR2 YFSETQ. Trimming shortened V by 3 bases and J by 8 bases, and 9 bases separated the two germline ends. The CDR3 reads CASSSPVDEQFF. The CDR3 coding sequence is TGCGCCAGCAGCTCACCCGTAGATGAGCAGTTCTTC.

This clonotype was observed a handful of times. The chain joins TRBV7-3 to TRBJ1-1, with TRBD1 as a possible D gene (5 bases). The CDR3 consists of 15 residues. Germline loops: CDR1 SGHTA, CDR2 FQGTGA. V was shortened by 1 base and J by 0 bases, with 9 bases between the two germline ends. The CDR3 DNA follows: TGTGCCAGCAGCTTAAGGGGCCGGATGAACACTGAAGCTTTCTTT. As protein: CASSLRGRMNTEAFF. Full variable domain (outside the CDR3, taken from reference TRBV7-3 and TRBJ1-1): GAGVSQTPSNKVTEKGKYVELRCDPISGHTALYWYRQSLGQGPEFLIYFQGTGAADDSGLPNDRFFAVRPEGSVSTLKIQRTERGDSAVYLCASSLRGRMNTEAFFGQGTRLTVV.

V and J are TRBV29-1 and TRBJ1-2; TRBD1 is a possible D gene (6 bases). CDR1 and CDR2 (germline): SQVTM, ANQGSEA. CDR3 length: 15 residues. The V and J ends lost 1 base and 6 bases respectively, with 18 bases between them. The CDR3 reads CSVEGVGGRENGYTF. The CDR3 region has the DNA TGCAGCGTTGAAGGAGTCGGGGGGCGTGAGAATGGCTACACCTTC.

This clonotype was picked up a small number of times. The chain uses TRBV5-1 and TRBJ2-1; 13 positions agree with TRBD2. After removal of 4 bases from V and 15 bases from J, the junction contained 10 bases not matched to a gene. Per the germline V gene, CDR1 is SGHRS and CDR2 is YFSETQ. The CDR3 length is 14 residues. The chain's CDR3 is CASSPRTSGGRLFF. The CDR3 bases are TGCGCCAGCAGCCCCCGGACTAGCGGGGGTAGATTGTTCTTC.

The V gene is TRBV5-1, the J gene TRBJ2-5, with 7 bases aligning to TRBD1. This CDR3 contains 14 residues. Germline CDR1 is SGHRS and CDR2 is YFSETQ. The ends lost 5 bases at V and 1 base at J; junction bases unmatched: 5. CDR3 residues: CASSFGDSQETQYF. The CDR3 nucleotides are TGCGCCAGCAGTTTTGGGGACAGCCAAGAGACCCAGTACTTC.

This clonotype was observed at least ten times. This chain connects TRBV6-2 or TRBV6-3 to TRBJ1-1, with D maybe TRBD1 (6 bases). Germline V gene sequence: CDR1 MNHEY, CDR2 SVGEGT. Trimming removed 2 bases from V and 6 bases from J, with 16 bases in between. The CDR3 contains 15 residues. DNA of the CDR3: TGTGCCAGCAGTTACCCCAATCTCAGGGGACCTGAAGCTTTCTTT. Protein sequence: CASSYPNLRGPEAFF.

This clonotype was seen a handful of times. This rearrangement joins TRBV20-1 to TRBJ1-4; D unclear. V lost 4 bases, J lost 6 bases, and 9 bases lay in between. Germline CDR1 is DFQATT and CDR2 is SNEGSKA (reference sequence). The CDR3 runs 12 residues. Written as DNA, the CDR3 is TGCAGTGCTAACGGCCTAGATGAAAAACTGTTTTTT. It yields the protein CSANGLDEKLFF.

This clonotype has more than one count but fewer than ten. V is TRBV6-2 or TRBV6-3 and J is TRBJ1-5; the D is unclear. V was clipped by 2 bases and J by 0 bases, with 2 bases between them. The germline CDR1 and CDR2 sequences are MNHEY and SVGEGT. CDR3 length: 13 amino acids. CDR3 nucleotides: TGTGCCAGCAGTTACCATAGCAATCAGCCCCAGCATTTT. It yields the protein CASSYHSNQPQHF.

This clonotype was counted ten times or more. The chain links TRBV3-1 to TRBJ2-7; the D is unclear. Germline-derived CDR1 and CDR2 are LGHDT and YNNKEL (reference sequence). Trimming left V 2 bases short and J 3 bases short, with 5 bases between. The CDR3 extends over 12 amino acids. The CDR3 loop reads CASSQSNYEQYF. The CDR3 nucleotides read TGTGCCAGCAGCCAATCCAACTACGAGCAGTACTTC.

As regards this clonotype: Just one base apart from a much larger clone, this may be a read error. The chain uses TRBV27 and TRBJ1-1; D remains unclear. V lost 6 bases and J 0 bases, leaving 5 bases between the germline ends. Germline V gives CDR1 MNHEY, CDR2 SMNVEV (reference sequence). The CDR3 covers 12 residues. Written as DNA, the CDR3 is TGTGCCAGCAGGTTAGTGAACACTGAAGCTTTCTTT. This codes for CASRLVNTEAFF.

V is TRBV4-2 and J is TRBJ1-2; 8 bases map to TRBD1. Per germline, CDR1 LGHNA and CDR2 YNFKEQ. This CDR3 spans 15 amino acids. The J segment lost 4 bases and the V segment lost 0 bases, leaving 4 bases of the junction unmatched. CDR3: CASSQEGQDPYGYTF. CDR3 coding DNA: TGTGCCAGCAGCCAAGAGGGACAGGATCCCTATGGCTACACCTTC.

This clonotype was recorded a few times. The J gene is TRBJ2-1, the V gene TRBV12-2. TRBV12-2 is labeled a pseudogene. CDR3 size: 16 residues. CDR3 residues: CASRFGEAVSYNEQFF. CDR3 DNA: TGTGCAAGTCGCTTTGGCGAGGCCGTCTCCTACAATGAGCAGTTCTTC.

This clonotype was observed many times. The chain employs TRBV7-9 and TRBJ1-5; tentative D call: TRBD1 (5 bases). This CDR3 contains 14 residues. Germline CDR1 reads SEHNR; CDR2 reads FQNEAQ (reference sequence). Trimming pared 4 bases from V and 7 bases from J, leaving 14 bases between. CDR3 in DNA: TGTGCCAGCAGCTCCCGAGGGACCCCACAGCCCCAGCATTTT. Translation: CASSSRGTPQPQHF.

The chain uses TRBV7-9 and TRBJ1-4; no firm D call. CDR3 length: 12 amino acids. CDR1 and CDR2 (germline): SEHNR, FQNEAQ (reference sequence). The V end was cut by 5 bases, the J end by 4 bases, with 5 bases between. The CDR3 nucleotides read TGTGCCAGCAGCCCAGATAATGAAAAACTGTTTTTT. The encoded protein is CASSPDNEKLFF.

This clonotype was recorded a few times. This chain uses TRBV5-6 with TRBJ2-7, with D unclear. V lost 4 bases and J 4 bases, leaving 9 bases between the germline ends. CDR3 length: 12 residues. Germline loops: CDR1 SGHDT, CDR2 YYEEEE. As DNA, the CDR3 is TGTGCCAGCAGCCGTGATTTGTACGAGCAGTACTTC. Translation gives CASSRDLYEQYF.